The clone carrying this TCR beta chain was recorded many times. CDR3-region Arm-PCR and iRepertoire HTBI primers produced the TCR beta libraries. Per the authors' pipeline: Spanning all samples, the identified segments comprised over 50 TRBV and about 15 TRBJ. TCRdb re-analysed the multiplex PCR reads in MiXCR, keeping a single row per CDR3 protein. TCRdb's processing, not the study's, gives the V and J calls here. The sample consists of around 470,000 distinct CDR3 sequences, approximately 14% of them appearing once. This sample was included in a study of regulatory T cells in long-lasting Graves disease. Described time point: newly diagnosed GD, antithyroid drugs for less than 3 months. PBMC RNA was the source of the TCR library. V was shortened by 8 bases and J by 4 bases, with 14 bases between the two germline ends. The CDR3 is 13 amino acids. Germline CDR1 SGHTA, CDR2 FQGTGA. Separately, the same data were catalogued under a study of T cells in Graves' hyperthyroidism and ophthalmopathy.

The chain joins TRBV7-3 to TRBJ1-1; TRBD1 is a possible D gene (5 bases). This clonotype was obtained from a woman in her fifties or sixties with Graves disease. The starting material was peripheral blood mononuclear cells (PBMCs), obtained at new diagnosis, from a patient treated with antithyroid drugs. The CDR3 sequence: CASASGEGTEAFF. CDR3 coding DNA: TGTGCCAGCGCTTCGGGGGAGGGCACTGAAGCTTTCTTT.